Below, 10 T cell receptor beta chains from the same sample are listed, as sequenced in a study of cytomegalovirus exposure and HLA in healthy donors (dated by TCRdb to about 2017). To prepare the library, the immunoSEQ multiplex PCR assay was applied. The multiplex PCR relied on a mix of 60 forward primers for TCR Vbeta segments and 13 reverse primers for TCR Jbeta segments. What TCRdb holds here is the immuneACCESS table cut down to in-frame rearrangements. Part of the clones is not present; checked against another copy, under half of the missing clones reflect an unresolved V gene, and the others are unexplained. The sample has roughly 130,000 clones on record, approximately 79% of them singletons. The top ten constitute around 2.2% of the sample. Sequenced material: PBMCs. The receptors shown here come from a man aged 25 to 45 in good health and CMV-seronegative.

The V and J genes are TRBV20-1 and TRBJ2-3; perhaps TRBD1 as D (5 bases). The CDR3 length is 11 residues. Germline V CDR1 and CDR2: DFQATT, SNEGSKA (reference sequence). Trimming took 8 bases from V and 4 from J, leaving 10 bases between them. Written as DNA, the CDR3 is TGCAGTCCCCTAGGGGCAGATACGCAGTATTTT. Residues: CSPLGADTQYF.

This sequence joins TRBV6-5 and TRBJ1-2; 7 bases align to TRBD1. This CDR3 has 13 amino acids. Germline V gene sequence: CDR1 MNHEY, CDR2 SVGAGI. With V trimmed by 2 bases and J by 6 bases, 3 bases remained unmatched. CDR3 nucleotides: TGTGCCAGCAGTTACGCGACAGGGCATGGCTACACCTTC. Its translation is CASSYATGHGYTF.

The chain recombines TRBV28 with TRBJ1-4; the match to TRBD1 covers 8 bases. J gave up 4 bases and V 4 bases, and 5 bases lay outside the gene matches. The CDR3 consists of 15 residues. CDR1 is MDHEN and CDR2 is SYDVKM in the germline V gene. The CDR3 bases are TGTGCCAGCAGTTCAGAACAGGGGGTTAATGAAAAACTGTTTTTT. Translation gives CASSSEQGVNEKLFF.

V is TRBV28 and J is TRBJ2-7, with a possible D match to TRBD2 (5 bases). With 3 bases removed from V and 2 bases from J, the gap between germline ends came to 14 bases. The germline CDR1 and CDR2 sequences are MDHEN and SYDVKM. The CDR3 consists of 15 residues. The CDR3 sequence is CASSFPEAGTYEQYF. CDR3 bases: TGTGCCAGCAGTTTCCCGGAGGCAGGAACCTACGAGCAGTACTTC.

The CDR3 sequence is CASSFSAGGPGGELFF. DNA for the CDR3: TGCGCCAGCAGCTTTTCAGCGGGGGGGCCAGGCGGGGAGCTGTTTTTT. V gene TRBV5-1 combines with J gene TRBJ2-2; TRBD2 matches at 10 bases. Germline CDR1 SGHRS, CDR2 YFSETQ. V lost 2 bases, J lost 7 bases, and 8 bases stayed unmatched. The CDR3 contains 16 residues.

This clone was observed once. The V gene is TRBV14, the J gene TRBJ2-3, with D possibly matching TRBD2 (5 bases). The V end was cut by 4 bases, the J end by 7 bases, with 12 bases between. The germline CDR1 and CDR2 sequences are SGHDN and FVKESK. The CDR3 has 13 residues. CDR3 bases: TGTGCCAGCAGCCGGGCTAGCAAATATACGCAGTATTTT. This sequence encodes CASSRASKYTQYF.

The V call is TRBV7-6, the J call TRBJ2-7; maybe TRBD1 (5 bases). V was clipped by 0 bases and J by 6 bases, with 12 bases between them. CDR3 size: 14 residues. In germline, CDR1 is SGHVS, CDR2 FNYEAQ. The CDR3 is CASSLAQGMSEQYF. The CDR3 nucleotides are TGTGCCAGCAGCTTAGCGCAGGGAATGAGCGAGCAGTACTTC.

The J gene is TRBJ1-6, the V gene TRBV19, with 7 bases identical to TRBD1. Germline trimming cut 6 bases from V and 10 bases from J; bases unmatched to any gene: 12. Germline values: CDR1 LNHDA, CDR2 SQIVND (reference sequence). The CDR3 length is 15 residues. The CDR3 sequence: CASSTGGTDRSPLHF. The CDR3 DNA reads TGTGCCAGTAGCACGGGGGGGACAGACCGCTCACCCCTCCACTTT.

This sequence joins TRBV27 and TRBJ1-1; TRBD1 agrees at 7 bases. The CDR3 has 19 residues. Germline V gene lookup returns CDR1 MNHEY and CDR2 SMNVEV (reference sequence). V gave up 2 bases and J gave up 8 bases; unmatched junction bases: 23. The CDR3 reads CASSLDLRGLVKGPGEAFF. The CDR3 bases are TGTGCCAGCAGTTTAGATTTGAGGGGGCTAGTTAAAGGCCCCGGAGAAGCTTTCTTT.

This clone was recorded only once. The germline gene is not matched at one end of the junction; a read error may be the cause. This sequence joins TRBV20-1 and TRBJ1-2; D perhaps matches TRBD1 (5 bases). The length of the CDR3 is 11 residues. Per the germline V gene, CDR1 is DFQATT and CDR2 is SNEGSKA (reference sequence). CDR3 bases: TGCAGTGCTAGTCCCAGGGTAACGCCGGACTTC. It is translated as CSASPRVTPDF.